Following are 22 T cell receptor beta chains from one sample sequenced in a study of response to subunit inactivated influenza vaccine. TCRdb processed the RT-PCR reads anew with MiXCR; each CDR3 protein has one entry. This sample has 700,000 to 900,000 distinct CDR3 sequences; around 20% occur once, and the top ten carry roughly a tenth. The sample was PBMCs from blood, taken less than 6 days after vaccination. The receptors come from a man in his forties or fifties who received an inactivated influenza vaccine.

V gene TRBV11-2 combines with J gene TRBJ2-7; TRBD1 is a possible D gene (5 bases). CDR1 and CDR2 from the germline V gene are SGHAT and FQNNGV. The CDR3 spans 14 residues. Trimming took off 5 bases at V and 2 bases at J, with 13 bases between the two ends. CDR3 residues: CASSVVWGTYEQYF. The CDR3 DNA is TGTGCCAGCAGCGTCGTCTGGGGCACCTACGAGCAGTACTTC.

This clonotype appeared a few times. This chain's CDR3 is CASTPSFRDINNEQFF. The CDR3 DNA reads as TGTGCCAGCACCCCCTCATTCCGGGACATCAACAATGAGCAGTTCTTC. The chain uses TRBV5-5 and TRBJ2-1; the D gene is possibly TRBD1 (6 bases). Germline V gene lookup returns CDR1 SGHKS and CDR2 YYEKEE (reference sequence). V lost 6 bases and J lost 5, with 21 bases in between. The CDR3 extends over 16 amino acids.

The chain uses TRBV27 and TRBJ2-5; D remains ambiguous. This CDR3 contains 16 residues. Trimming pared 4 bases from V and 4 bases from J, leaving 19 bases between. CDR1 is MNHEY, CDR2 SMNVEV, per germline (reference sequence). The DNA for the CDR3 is TGTGCCAGCAGTTATCAAGGACCCGAACGGTTAGAGACCCAGTACTTC. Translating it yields CASSYQGPERLETQYF.

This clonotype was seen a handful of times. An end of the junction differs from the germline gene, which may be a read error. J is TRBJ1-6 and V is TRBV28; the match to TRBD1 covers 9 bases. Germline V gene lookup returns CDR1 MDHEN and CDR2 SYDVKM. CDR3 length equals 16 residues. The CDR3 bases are TGTGCCAGCAGCCAGAGGACAGGGGTGGATAATTCGCCCCTCCACTTT. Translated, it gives CASSQRTGVDNSPLHF.

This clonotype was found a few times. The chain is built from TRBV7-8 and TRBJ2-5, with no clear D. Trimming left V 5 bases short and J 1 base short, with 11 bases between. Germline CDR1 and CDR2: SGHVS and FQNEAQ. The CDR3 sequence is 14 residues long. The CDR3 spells CASSPQQIQETQYF. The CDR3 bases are TGTGCCAGCAGCCCGCAACAGATCCAAGAGACCCAGTACTTC.

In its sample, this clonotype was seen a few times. The CDR3 coding sequence is TGTGCCAGCAGCTTAGCAGGGCCTCTCAATCAGCCCCAGCATTTT. This gives the protein CASSLAGPLNQPQHF. The rearrangement links TRBV7-2 to TRBJ1-5; D not certain. Germline CDR1 is SGHTA and CDR2 is FQGNSA. The ends were cut back, 0 bases at V and 3 bases at J, with 9 bases in the middle. This CDR3 is 15 amino acids long.

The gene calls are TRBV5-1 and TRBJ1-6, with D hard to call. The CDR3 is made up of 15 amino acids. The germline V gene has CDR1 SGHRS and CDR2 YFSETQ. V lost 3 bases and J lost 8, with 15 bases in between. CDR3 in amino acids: CASSSGSGHDSPLHF. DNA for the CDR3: TGCGCCAGCAGCTCCGGCAGCGGGCATGATTCACCCCTCCACTTT.

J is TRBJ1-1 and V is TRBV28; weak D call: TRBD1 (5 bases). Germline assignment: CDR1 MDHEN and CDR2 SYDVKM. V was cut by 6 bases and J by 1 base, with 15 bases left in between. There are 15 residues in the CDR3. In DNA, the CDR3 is TGTGCCAGCAGCCCGATGGGGGGGAGGAACACTGAAGCTTTCTTT. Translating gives CASSPMGGRNTEAFF. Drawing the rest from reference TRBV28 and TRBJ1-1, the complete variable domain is DVKVTQSSRYLVKRTGEKVFLECVQDMDHENMFWYRQDPGLGLRLIYFSYDVKMKEKGDIPEGYSVSREKKERFSLILESASTNQTSMYLCASSPMGGRNTEAFFGQGTRLTVV.

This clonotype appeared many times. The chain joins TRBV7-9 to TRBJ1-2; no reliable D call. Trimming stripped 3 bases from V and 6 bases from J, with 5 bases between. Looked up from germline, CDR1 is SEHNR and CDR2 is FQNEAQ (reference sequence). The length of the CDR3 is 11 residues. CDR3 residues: CASSFGDGYTF. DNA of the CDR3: TGTGCCAGCAGCTTTGGCGATGGCTACACCTTC.

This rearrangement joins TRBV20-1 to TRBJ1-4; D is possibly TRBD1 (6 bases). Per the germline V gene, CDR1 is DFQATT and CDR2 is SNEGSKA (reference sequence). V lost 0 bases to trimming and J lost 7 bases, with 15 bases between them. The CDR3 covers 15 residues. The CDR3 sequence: CSARDRSQGSEKLFF. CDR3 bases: TGCAGTGCTAGAGATCGGTCTCAGGGGAGTGAAAAACTGTTTTTT.

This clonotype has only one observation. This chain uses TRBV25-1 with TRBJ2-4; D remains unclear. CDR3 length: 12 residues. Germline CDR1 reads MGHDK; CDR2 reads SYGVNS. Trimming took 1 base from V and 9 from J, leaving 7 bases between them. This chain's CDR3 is CASSELVGIQYF. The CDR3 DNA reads TGTGCCAGCAGTGAATTGGTGGGCATTCAGTACTTC.

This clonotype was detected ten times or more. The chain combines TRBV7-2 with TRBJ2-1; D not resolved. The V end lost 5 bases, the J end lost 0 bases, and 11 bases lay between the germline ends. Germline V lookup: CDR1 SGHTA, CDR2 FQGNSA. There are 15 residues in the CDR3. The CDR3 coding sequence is TGTGCCAGCAGCCTAGTCGCTGCCTCCTACAATGAGCAGTTCTTC. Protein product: CASSLVAASYNEQFF. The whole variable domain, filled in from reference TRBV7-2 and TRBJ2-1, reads GAGVSQSPSNKVTEKGKDVELRCDPISGHTALYWYRQSLGQGLEFLIYFQGNSAPDKSGLPSDRFSAERTGGSVSTLTIQRTQQEDSAVYLCASSLVAASYNEQFFGPGTRLTVL.

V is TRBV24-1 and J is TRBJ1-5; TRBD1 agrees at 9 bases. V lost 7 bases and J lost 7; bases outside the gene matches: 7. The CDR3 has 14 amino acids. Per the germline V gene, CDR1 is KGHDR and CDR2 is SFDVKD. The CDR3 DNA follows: TGTGCCACCAGCGGACAGGGGAGGTGGCAGCCCCAGCATTTT. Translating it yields CATSGQGRWQPQHF.

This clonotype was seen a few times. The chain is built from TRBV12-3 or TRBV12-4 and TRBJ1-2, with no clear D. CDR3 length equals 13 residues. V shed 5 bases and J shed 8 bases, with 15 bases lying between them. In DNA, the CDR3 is TGTGCCAGCAGTGTTGGAACCCTCAGCGGCTACACCTTC. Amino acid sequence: CASSVGTLSGYTF.

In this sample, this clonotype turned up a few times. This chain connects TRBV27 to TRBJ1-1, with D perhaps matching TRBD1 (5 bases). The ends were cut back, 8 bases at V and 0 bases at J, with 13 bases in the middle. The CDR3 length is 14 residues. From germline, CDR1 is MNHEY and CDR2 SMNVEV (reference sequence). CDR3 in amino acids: CASSRAGLNTEAFF. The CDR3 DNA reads TGTGCCAGCTCTCGCGCAGGGCTGAACACTGAAGCTTTCTTT.

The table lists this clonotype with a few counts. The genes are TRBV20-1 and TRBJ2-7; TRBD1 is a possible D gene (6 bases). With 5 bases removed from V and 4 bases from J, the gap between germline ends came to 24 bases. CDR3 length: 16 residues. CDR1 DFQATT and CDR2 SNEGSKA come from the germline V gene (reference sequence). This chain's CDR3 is CSAYTRQGQQIYEQYF. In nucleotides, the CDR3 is TGCAGTGCTTACACTCGCCAGGGGCAACAGATATACGAGCAGTACTTC.

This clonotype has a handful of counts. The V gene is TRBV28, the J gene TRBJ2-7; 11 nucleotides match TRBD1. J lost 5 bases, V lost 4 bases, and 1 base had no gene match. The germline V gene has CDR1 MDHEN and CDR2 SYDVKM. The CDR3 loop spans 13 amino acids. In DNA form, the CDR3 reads TGTGCCAGCAGTTGGGGACAGGGGGACGAGCAGTACTTC. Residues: CASSWGQGDEQYF.

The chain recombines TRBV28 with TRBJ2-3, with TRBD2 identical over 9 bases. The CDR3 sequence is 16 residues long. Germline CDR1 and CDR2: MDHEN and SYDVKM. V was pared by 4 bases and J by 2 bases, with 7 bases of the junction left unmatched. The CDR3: CASSSPGLAVTDTQYF. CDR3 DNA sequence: TGTGCCAGCAGTTCTCCGGGACTAGCCGTCACAGATACGCAGTATTTT. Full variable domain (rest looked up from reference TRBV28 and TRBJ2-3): DVKVTQSSRYLVKRTGEKVFLECVQDMDHENMFWYRQDPGLGLRLIYFSYDVKMKEKGDIPEGYSVSREKKERFSLILESASTNQTSMYLCASSSPGLAVTDTQYFGPGTRLTVL.

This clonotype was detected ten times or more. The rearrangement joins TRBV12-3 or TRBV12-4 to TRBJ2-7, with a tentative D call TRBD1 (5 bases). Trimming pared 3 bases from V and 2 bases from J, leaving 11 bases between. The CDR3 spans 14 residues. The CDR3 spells CASSLAQGPYEQYF. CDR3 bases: TGTGCCAGCAGTTTGGCCCAGGGTCCCTACGAGCAGTACTTC.

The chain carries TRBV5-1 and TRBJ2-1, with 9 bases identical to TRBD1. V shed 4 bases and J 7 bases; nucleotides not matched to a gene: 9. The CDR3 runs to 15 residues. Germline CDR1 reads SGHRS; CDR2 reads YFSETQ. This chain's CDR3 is CASSLVQGAWNEQFF. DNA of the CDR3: TGCGCCAGCAGCCTCGTACAGGGGGCTTGGAATGAGCAGTTCTTC.

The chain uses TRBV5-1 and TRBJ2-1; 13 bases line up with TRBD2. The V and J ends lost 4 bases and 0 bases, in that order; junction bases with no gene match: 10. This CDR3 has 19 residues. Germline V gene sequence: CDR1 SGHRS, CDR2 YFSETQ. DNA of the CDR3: TGCGCCAGCAGCCGACCCGGGACTAGCGGGGCTAGCTCCTACAATGAGCAGTTCTTC. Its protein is CASSRPGTSGASSYNEQFF. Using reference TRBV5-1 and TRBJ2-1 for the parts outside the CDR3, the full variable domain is KAGVTQTPRYLIKTRGQQVTLSCSPISGHRSVSWYQQTPGQGLQFLFEYFSETQRNKGNFPGRFSGRQFSNSRSEMNVSTLELGDSALYLCASSRPGTSGASSYNEQFFGPGTRLTVL.

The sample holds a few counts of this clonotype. This CDR3 is CSAGNPDQPQHF. The CDR3, as DNA: TGCAGTGCTGGAAATCCGGATCAGCCCCAGCATTTT. The rearrangement uses TRBV20-1 and TRBJ1-5; no clear D gene. CDR1 is DFQATT, CDR2 SNEGSKA, per germline (reference sequence). This CDR3 is 12 amino acids long. V dropped 5 bases and J dropped 5 bases, with 10 bases sitting between them.